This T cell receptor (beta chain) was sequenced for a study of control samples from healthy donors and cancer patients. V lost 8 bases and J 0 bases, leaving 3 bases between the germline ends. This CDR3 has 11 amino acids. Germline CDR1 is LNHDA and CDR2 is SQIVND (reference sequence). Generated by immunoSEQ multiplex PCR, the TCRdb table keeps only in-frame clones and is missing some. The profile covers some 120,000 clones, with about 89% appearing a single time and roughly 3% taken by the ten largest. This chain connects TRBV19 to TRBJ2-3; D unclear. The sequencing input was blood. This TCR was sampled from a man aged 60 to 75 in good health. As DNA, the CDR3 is TGTGCCAGTGACAGCACAGATACGCAGTATTTT. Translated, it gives CASDSTDTQYF.